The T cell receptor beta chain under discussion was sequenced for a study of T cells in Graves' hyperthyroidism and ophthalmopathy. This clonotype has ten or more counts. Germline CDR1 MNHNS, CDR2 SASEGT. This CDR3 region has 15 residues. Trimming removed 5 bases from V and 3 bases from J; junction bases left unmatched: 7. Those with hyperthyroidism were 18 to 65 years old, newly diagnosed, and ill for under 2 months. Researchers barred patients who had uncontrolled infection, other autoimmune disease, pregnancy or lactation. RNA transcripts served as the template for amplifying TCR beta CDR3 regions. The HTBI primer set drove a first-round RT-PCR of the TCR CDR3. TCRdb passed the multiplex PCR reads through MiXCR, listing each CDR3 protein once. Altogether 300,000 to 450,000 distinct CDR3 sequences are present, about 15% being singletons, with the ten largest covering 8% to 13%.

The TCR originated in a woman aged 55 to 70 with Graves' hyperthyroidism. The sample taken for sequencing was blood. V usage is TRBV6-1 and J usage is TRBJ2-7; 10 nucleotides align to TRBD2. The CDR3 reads CASSPFGLAVYEQYF. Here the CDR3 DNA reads TGTGCCAGCAGTCCATTCGGACTAGCGGTCTACGAGCAGTACTTC.